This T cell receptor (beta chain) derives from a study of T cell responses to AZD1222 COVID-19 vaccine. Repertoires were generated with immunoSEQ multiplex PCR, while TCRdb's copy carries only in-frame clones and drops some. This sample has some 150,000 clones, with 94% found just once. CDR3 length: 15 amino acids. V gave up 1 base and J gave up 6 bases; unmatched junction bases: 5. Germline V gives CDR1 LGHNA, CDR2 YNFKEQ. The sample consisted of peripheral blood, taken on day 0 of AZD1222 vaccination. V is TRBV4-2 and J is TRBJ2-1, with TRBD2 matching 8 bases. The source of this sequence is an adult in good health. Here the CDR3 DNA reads TGTGCCAGCAGCCAAGTGGCGGGAGGCAGCAATGAGCAGTTCTTC. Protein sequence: CASSQVAGGSNEQFF.